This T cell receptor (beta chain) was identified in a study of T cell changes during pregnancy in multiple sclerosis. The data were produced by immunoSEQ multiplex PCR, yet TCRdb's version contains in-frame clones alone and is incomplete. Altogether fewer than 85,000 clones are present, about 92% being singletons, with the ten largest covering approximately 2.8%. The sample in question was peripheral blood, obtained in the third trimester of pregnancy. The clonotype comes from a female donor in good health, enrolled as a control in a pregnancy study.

CDR3 sequence (DNA): TGCGCCAGCAGCACCTGGACCTTTCCTACTGCGGGTCAAGAGACCCAGTACTTC. Its protein product is CASSTWTFPTAGQETQYF. This rearrangement joins TRBV5-1 to TRBJ2-5, with D maybe TRBD2 (5 bases). Germline CDR1 SGHRS, CDR2 YFSETQ. CDR3 length: 18 residues. V gave up 4 bases and J gave up 2 bases, with 24 bases separating them.